The rows below give T cell receptor beta chains drawn from one sample of a study of PD-L1 blockade in urothelial cancer. Measured with immunoSEQ multiplex PCR; TCRdb has only the in-frame clones, and not every one. The table shows approximately 2,500 clones, with under 40% occurring only once. The sample here was tumor tissue, taken before atezolizumab (anti-PD-L1) treatment. These TCRs come from a man aged 65 to 85 with urothelial cancer. Both conserved end residues are part of each CDR3. D genes are given only for firm matches. Clone size is shown for a subset of rows, as once, few, many or a class of expanded clone.

>TRBJ2-7|medium-sized|TRBV6-8|TRBD2
CASSLGGAWYEQYF
TGTGCCAGCAGCCTGGGAGGGGCATGGTACGAGCAGTACTTC
>TRBJ2-1|.|TRBV18|.
CASSPGVLGNEQFF
TGTGCCAGCTCACCGGGCGTACTTGGGAATGAGCAGTTCTTC
>TRBJ2-5|few|TRBV19|.
CASNTQGVAETQYF
TGTGCCAGTAACACGCAGGGTGTCGCGGAGACCCAGTACTTC
>TRBJ1-2|.|TRBV19|TRBD1
CASSTTGGNGYTF
TGTGCCAGTAGTACGACAGGGGGTAATGGCTACACCTTC
>TRBJ1-4|.|TRBV6-8|.
CASRGPFEKLFF
TGTGCCAGCAGAGGACCGTTTGAAAAACTGTTTTTT
>TRBJ2-2|.|TRBV18|.
CASSPAGANTGELFF
TGTGCCAGCTCACCTGCGGGCGCGAACACCGGGGAGCTGTTTTTT
>TRBJ1-4|.|TRBV5-1|.
CASSLTAEGEKLFF
TGCGCCAGCAGCTTGACAGCGGAAGGGGAAAAACTGTTTTTT
>TRBJ2-4|.|TRBV29-1|.
CSVILTGKNIQYF
TGCAGCGTGATACTGACGGGCAAAAACATTCAGTACTTC
>TRBJ2-7|.|TRBV28|TRBD2
CASRPPAGLADEQYF
TGTGCCAGCAGACCCCCCGCGGGACTAGCAGACGAGCAGTACTTC
>TRBJ2-2|.|TRBV10-1|TRBD2
CASSVTSGTGELFF
TGCGCCAGCAGTGTGACTAGCGGAACCGGGGAGCTGTTTTTT
>TRBJ2-7|.|TRBV18|.
CASSSTGFEQYF
TGTGCCAGCTCATCTACAGGGTTCGAGCAGTACTTC
>TRBJ1-6|few|TRBV28|.
CASSLSSSPLHF
TGTGCCAGCAGTTTATCCTCTTCACCCCTCCACTTT
>TRBJ1-1|.|TRBV10-1|TRBD1
CASGGQGVTEAFF
TGCGCCAGCGGGGGACAGGGAGTCACTGAAGCTTTCTTT
>TRBJ1-3|few|TRBV30|.
CAWSLWVSGNTIYF
TGTGCCTGGAGTCTCTGGGTCTCTGGAAACACCATATATTTT
>TRBJ2-7|.|TRBV6-7|TRBD1
CASCPRGTQTYEQYF
TGTGCCAGCTGCCCCAGGGGGACACAGACCTACGAGCAGTACTTC
>TRBJ1-1|few|TRBV29-1|.
CSAPLQVGEAFF
TGCAGCGCTCCCCTACAGGTAGGGGAGGCTTTCTTT
>TRBJ1-6|.|TRBV6-8|TRBD1
CASSSRTGAGSPLHF
TGTGCCAGCAGTTCGAGGACAGGGGCAGGATCACCCCTCCACTTT
>TRBJ2-5|.|TRBV25-1|TRBD2
CASSGRTSGVWGTQYF
TGTGCCAGCAGTGGCCGGACTAGCGGGGTTTGGGGGACCCAGTACTTC
>TRBJ2-7|few|TRBV30|TRBD2
CAWSVGRLAGGGEQYF
TGTGCCTGGAGTGTAGGTCGGCTAGCGGGGGGTGGCGAGCAGTACTTC
>TRBJ2-1|large|TRBV6-8|TRBD2
CASRERGGYNEQFF
TGTGCCAGCAGAGAGCGGGGGGGCTACAATGAGCAGTTCTTC
>TRBJ1-1|.|TRBV6-8|.
CASSYSWNTEAFF
TGTGCCAGCAGTTACTCTTGGAACACTGAAGCTTTCTTT
>TRBJ1-5|.|TRBV6-8|TRBD1
CASSEPGQALSQPQHF
TGTGCCAGCAGTGAGCCGGGACAGGCGTTGTCTCAGCCCCAGCATTTT
>TRBJ2-3|few|TRBV2|.
CASSKGAQTDTQYF
TGTGCCAGCAGTAAAGGGGCGCAGACAGATACGCAGTATTTT
>TRBJ1-1|.|TRBV6-8|TRBD1
CASRRRGHLGTEAFF
TGTGCCAGCAGGAGAAGGGGGCATCTGGGGACTGAAGCTTTCTTT
>TRBJ2-2|.|TRBV10-3|TRBD1
CASREDRGYGELFF
TGTGCCAGCAGAGAGGACAGGGGGTACGGGGAGCTGTTTTTT
>TRBJ1-4|.|TRBV7-6|TRBD1
CASSNRGGLGEKLFF
TGTGCCAGCAGCAATAGAGGGGGCTTAGGGGAAAAACTGTTTTTT
>TRBJ1-3|.|TRBV18|.
CASSPLGTPGNTIYF
TGTGCCAGCTCACCATTAGGGACACCTGGAAACACCATATATTTT
>TRBJ2-3|few|TRBV9|.
CASSRTDFSTDTQYF
TGTGCCAGCAGCAGGACCGATTTTAGCACAGATACGCAGTATTTT
>TRBJ1-5|once|TRBV18|TRBD1
CASSPGQGVSQHF
TGTGCCAGCTCACCGGGACAGGGGGTTTCCCAGCATTTT
>TRBJ2-1|few|TRBV6-8|TRBD1
CASFPGTGGDNEQFF
TGTGCCAGCTTCCCGGGGACAGGGGGGGACAATGAGCAGTTCTTC
>TRBJ1-2|large|TRBV9|.
CASSVDSGQQINYGYTF
TGTGCCAGCAGCGTAGACTCCGGACAGCAAATTAACTATGGCTACACCTTC
>TRBJ1-6|.|TRBV19|TRBD1
CASSMMTGARSGGALHF
TGTGCCAGTAGTATGATGACAGGGGCCCGCAGCGGAGGGGCCCTCCACTTT
>TRBJ1-5|few|TRBV28|.
CASSLFMNQPQHF
TGTGCCAGCAGTTTATTTATGAATCAGCCCCAGCATTTT
>TRBJ1-2|.|TRBV19|.
CASSNYYGYTF
TGTGCCAGTAGTAACTACTATGGCTACACCTTC
>TRBJ2-7|few|TRBV5-1|TRBD1
CASSLIGQGGEQYF
TGCGCCAGCAGCTTGATAGGACAGGGCGGCGAGCAGTACTTC
>TRBJ1-6|.|TRBV10-3|.
CAKSAQEGSPLHF
TGTGCCAAAAGCGCACAGGAAGGTTCACCCCTCCACTTT
>TRBJ2-7|once|TRBV19|.
CASSITGRAIRDEQYF
TGTGCCAGTAGTATTACCGGCAGGGCGATCAGAGACGAGCAGTACTTC
>TRBJ2-5|few|TRBV11-3|.
CASSFGVGFETQYF
TGTGCCAGCAGCTTTGGGGTGGGGTTTGAGACCCAGTACTTC
>TRBJ1-1|medium-sized|TRBV11-3|.
CASSLAVVNTEAFF
TGTGCCAGCAGCTTGGCCGTGGTGAACACTGAAGCTTTCTTT
>TRBJ2-3|few|TRBV6-1|.
CASSEGSTDTQYF
TGTGCCAGCAGTGAAGGCAGTACAGATACGCAGTATTTT
>TRBJ1-2|few|TRBV30|TRBD1
CAWSYQDRSPLSF
TGTGCCTGGAGCTATCAGGACAGGTCTCCCTTATCCTTC
>TRBJ2-7|.|TRBV28|.
CASSPNLDRYEQYF
TGTGCCAGCAGTCCCAACCTTGACAGGTACGAGCAGTACTTC
>TRBJ1-1|few|TRBV6-8|.
CASTGVLNTEAFF
TGTGCCAGCACGGGGGTCTTGAACACTGAAGCTTTCTTT
>TRBJ1-5|few|TRBV19|TRBD1
CASSSTPGQGSGQPQHF
TGTGCCAGTAGTTCAACGCCGGGACAGGGATCGGGACAGCCCCAGCATTTT
>TRBJ2-2|few|TRBV11-3|TRBD1
CASTLDRANTGELFF
TGTGCCAGCACTCTGGACAGGGCTAACACCGGGGAGCTGTTTTTT
>TRBJ1-5|.|TRBV19|.
CASSTTANNQPQHF
TGTGCCAGTAGTACCACAGCCAATAATCAGCCCCAGCATTTT
>TRBJ1-2|.|TRBV19|.
CASSREDYGYTF
TGTGCCAGTAGTAGGGAAGACTATGGCTACACCTTC
>TRBJ2-1|few|TRBV5-1|TRBD1
CASSLEGTGGFNEQFF
TGCGCCAGCAGCTTGGAAGGGACAGGGGGCTTTAATGAGCAGTTCTTC
>TRBJ1-1|few|TRBV6-8|.
CASSYGVGRILEAFF
TGTGCCAGCAGTTACGGGGTTGGACGGATTCTTGAAGCTTTCTTT
>TRBJ1-2|.|TRBV18|TRBD1
CASSPGTGGYGYTF
TGTGCCAGCTCACCAGGGACAGGGGGCTATGGCTACACCTTC
>TRBJ2-1|.|TRBV10-1|TRBD1
CASPGQGKAISYNEQFF
TGCGCCAGCCCCGGACAGGGGAAAGCGATCTCCTACAATGAGCAGTTCTTC
>TRBJ1-5|few|TRBV11-3|.
CASSQVYSNQPQHF
TGTGCCAGCAGCCAAGTCTATAGCAATCAGCCCCAGCATTTT
>TRBJ2-2|few|TRBV19|TRBD2
CASSWASGGVIGELFF
TGTGCCAGTAGTTGGGCTAGCGGGGGGGTGATCGGGGAGCTGTTTTTT
>TRBJ1-1|.|TRBV30|.
CAWKGSHTEAFF
TGTGCCTGGAAGGGGTCGCACACTGAAGCTTTCTTT
>TRBJ1-2|.|TRBV30|.
CAWSVAGTDYGYTF
TGTGCCTGGAGTGTAGCTGGGACGGACTATGGCTACACCTTC
>TRBJ1-6|.|TRBV18|.
CASFTGYNSPLHF
TGTGCCAGCTTCACAGGGTATAATTCACCCCTCCACTTT
>TRBJ2-3|medium-sized|TRBV7-6|.
CASRYRGGQTSTDTQYF
TGTGCCAGCAGATATAGGGGGGGCCAGACAAGCACAGATACGCAGTATTTT
>TRBJ2-7|few|TRBV10-3|TRBD2
CASLLGLADSYEQYF
TGTGCCAGCCTACTTGGACTAGCGGACTCCTACGAGCAGTACTTC
>TRBJ1-1|.|TRBV6-8|TRBD1
CASSYDRAAGTEAFF
TGTGCCAGCAGTTATGACAGGGCGGCGGGGACTGAAGCTTTCTTT